Listed below are T cell receptor beta chains from one sample, sequenced in a study of vaccination and CD4 T cells after COVID-19. TCRdb itself ran the PCR reads through MiXCR, one entry per CDR3 protein. The sample records roughly 7,000 distinct CDR3 sequences, 40% to 50% being singletons. Their recognized antigens are unknown. Sequencing input: CD4+ T cells from blood, cultured in vitro. The receptors were sampled from a human donor who had recovered from COVID-19. CDR3s include the opening cysteine and the closing phenylalanine or tryptophan. The D gene is left open where the match is weak. A clone size is listed for some rows: how often the clone was seen (once, few, many), or a class if it is expanded.

D gene: NA
J gene: TRBJ2-7
clone size: NA
V gene: TRBV20-1
CDR3 DNA: TGCAGTGCACGGGGGACTGTCCTTGGGGAGCAGTACTTC
CDR3 protein: CSARGTVLGEQYF

D gene: TRBD2
J gene: TRBJ2-1
clone size: NA
V gene: TRBV6-2/TRBV6-3
CDR3 DNA: TGTGCCAGCAGGGGAGGAAGGACTAGCGGTTACAATGAGCAGTTCTTC
CDR3 protein: CASRGGRTSGYNEQFF

D gene: NA
J gene: TRBJ1-2
clone size: NA
V gene: TRBV10-1
CDR3 DNA: TGCGCCAACTTGGGGGGTTTCAACTATGGCTACACCTTC
CDR3 protein: CANLGGFNYGYTF

D gene: NA
J gene: TRBJ2-3
clone size: medium-sized
V gene: TRBV20-1
CDR3 DNA: TGCAGTGCTAGAGACCTGGGCGGGGCGGTGGATACGCAGTATTTT
CDR3 protein: CSARDLGGAVDTQYF

D gene: TRBD2
J gene: TRBJ2-3
clone size: NA
V gene: TRBV5-4
CDR3 DNA: TGTGCCAGCACCACACTAGCGGATAGCACAGATACGCAGTATTTT
CDR3 protein: CASTTLADSTDTQYF

D gene: TRBD1
J gene: TRBJ2-2
clone size: few
V gene: TRBV6-5
CDR3 DNA: TGTGCCAGCAGTTACTCTGTGGTTCAGGGGGCCGGGGAGCTGTTTTTT
CDR3 protein: CASSYSVVQGAGELFF

D gene: NA
J gene: TRBJ1-5
clone size: few
V gene: TRBV6-1
CDR3 DNA: TGTGCCAGCAGCTCCCATAATAGCAATCAGCCCCAGCATTTT
CDR3 protein: CASSSHNSNQPQHF

D gene: NA
J gene: TRBJ2-5
clone size: NA
V gene: TRBV5-4
CDR3 DNA: TGTGCCAGCAGCCCCAGGGACTTTCAAGAGACCCAGTACTTC
CDR3 protein: CASSPRDFQETQYF

D gene: NA
J gene: TRBJ1-4
clone size: NA
V gene: TRBV25-1
CDR3 DNA: TGTGCCAGCAGTGAATCCGGGGAGGGCCGGGAAAAACTGTTTTTT
CDR3 protein: CASSESGEGREKLFF

D gene: TRBD1
J gene: TRBJ1-2
clone size: once
V gene: TRBV6-2/TRBV6-3
CDR3 DNA: TGTGCCAGCAGCGGGTCCTGGGGGACAGAACTATGGCTGAGTCGCTACACCTTC
CDR3 protein: CASSGSWGTELWLSRYTF

D gene: TRBD1
J gene: TRBJ1-2
clone size: few
V gene: TRBV6-1
CDR3 DNA: TGTGCCAGCAGGACCGGGACAGACTATGGCTACACCTTC
CDR3 protein: CASRTGTDYGYTF

D gene: TRBD1
J gene: TRBJ1-6
clone size: few
V gene: TRBV11-2
CDR3 DNA: TGTGCCAGCAGCTTAAGGGGCGGACAGGGAGGAAATTCACCCCTCCACTTT
CDR3 protein: CASSLRGGQGGNSPLHF

D gene: NA
J gene: TRBJ2-7
clone size: NA
V gene: TRBV2
CDR3 DNA: TGTGCCAGCAGAACCGGGACCCTAAGCTCCTACGAGCAGTACTTC
CDR3 protein: CASRTGTLSSYEQYF

D gene: NA
J gene: TRBJ1-6
clone size: NA
V gene: TRBV6-1
CDR3 DNA: TGTGCCAGCAGCCGCCCCATAGGTTCACCCCTCCACTTT
CDR3 protein: CASSRPIGSPLHF